Below, 3 T cell receptor beta chains from the same sample are listed, as sequenced in a study of T cells in localized non-small cell lung cancer. Here immunoSEQ multiplex PCR was the method, and the copy in TCRdb shows in-frame clones only, minus some. This sample has roughly 18,000 clones, with roughly four fifths found just once. The sample in question was peripheral blood, obtained before any cancer treatment. All receptors come from a female donor older than 55 with stage I lung adenocarcinoma.

The genes are TRBV6-6 and TRBJ1-6; 8 nucleotides align to TRBD1. The length of the CDR3 is 15 residues. Germline V gives CDR1 MNHNY, CDR2 SVGAGI (reference sequence). V shed 0 bases, J shed 9 bases, and the junction held 4 bases outside the gene matches. The CDR3 loop reads CASSYSTGEVSPLHF. CDR3 coding DNA: TGTGCCAGCAGTTACTCGACAGGGGAGGTTTCACCCCTCCACTTT.

This chain joins TRBV5-6 and TRBJ2-5, with TRBD2 identical over 10 bases. The CDR3 extends over 15 amino acids. Trimming removed 2 bases from V and 5 bases from J; junction bases left unmatched: 6. The germline gives CDR1 SGHDT, CDR2 YYEEEE. In DNA form, the CDR3 reads TGTGCCAGCAGCTTCCGGGGTAGCGGGGGGGAGACCCAGTACTTC. It specifies CASSFRGSGGETQYF.

The V and J genes are TRBV27 and TRBJ1-2; TRBD1 might be the D (6 bases). This CDR3 has 13 amino acids. The germline CDR1 and CDR2 sequences are MNHEY and SMNVEV (reference sequence). Trimming shortened V by 6 bases and J by 7 bases, and 15 bases separated the two germline ends. CDR3 coding DNA: TGTGCCAGCAGCCTCACAGGGTATCGTGGCTACACCTTC. It translates to CASSLTGYRGYTF.